A selection of T cell receptor beta chains follows, all from one sample in a study of blood T cell repertoires in COVID-19. TCRdb's copy holds only in-frame clones and misses some; the assay was immunoSEQ multiplex PCR. This table holds nearly 200,000 clones, just under 85% found once. Sequenced: peripheral blood. These receptors all stem from a man between 60 and 75 years old with COVID-19, enrolled during active disease. CDR3s include the opening cysteine and the closing phenylalanine or tryptophan. The order of the fields is CDR3 DNA, CDR3 protein, clone size, V gene, D gene, J gene, CDR3 length. D genes are given only for firm matches. Rows give clone size only sometimes, using once, few, many, or a class for an expanded clone.

DNA: TGTGCCAGCAGCTGGGGGGCCTACGAGCAGTACTTC
CDR3: CASSWGAYEQYF
size: .
V: TRBV5-8
D: .
J: TRBJ2-7
length: 12

DNA: TGTGCCAGCAGCTTAGAAGCCCGCTCTGGAAACACCATATATTTT
CDR3: CASSLEARSGNTIYF
size: .
V: TRBV7-2
D: .
J: TRBJ1-3
length: 15

DNA: TGTGCCAGCAGTTACTCTAACAGGGTGGACAATGAGCAGTTCTTC
CDR3: CASSYSNRVDNEQFF
size: .
V: TRBV6-5
D: .
J: TRBJ2-1
length: 15

DNA: TGTGCCAGCAGCTTAGTGTGGCAGAATTCACCCCTCCACTTT
CDR3: CASSLVWQNSPLHF
size: .
V: TRBV11-3
D: .
J: TRBJ1-6
length: 14

DNA: TGTGCCAGCAGCCCTACGGGGACAGGTGGAGGGACGCAGTATTTT
CDR3: CASSPTGTGGGTQYF
size: .
V: TRBV5-4
D: TRBD1
J: TRBJ2-3
length: 15

DNA: TGTGCCAGCAGAAGATCTGGGGGGGATCGCTATGGCTACACCTTC
CDR3: CASRRSGGDRYGYTF
size: .
V: TRBV6-5
D: .
J: TRBJ1-2
length: 15

DNA: TGTGCCAGCAGCCATAGCGGGAGGCCTCAGGGCGGCTACGAGCAGTACTTC
CDR3: CASSHSGRPQGGYEQYF
size: .
V: TRBV3-1/TRBV3-2
D: TRBD2
J: TRBJ2-7
length: 17

DNA: TGTGCCAGCAGCCGGAACGACAGATACAATGAGCAGTTCTTC
CDR3: CASSRNDRYNEQFF
size: once
V: TRBV11-2
D: .
J: TRBJ2-1
length: 14

DNA: TGTGCCAGCCGACAACAGGGGTCCAACACAGATACGCAGTATTTT
CDR3: CASRQQGSNTDTQYF
size: .
V: TRBV28
D: TRBD1
J: TRBJ2-3
length: 15

DNA: TGTGCCAGCAGCACCAGACAGGGGGTGGATGGCTACACCTTC
CDR3: CASSTRQGVDGYTF
size: .
V: TRBV7-8
D: TRBD1
J: TRBJ1-2
length: 14

DNA: TGTGCCAGCAGCGTAGTACAAGCGACCGGGGAGCTGTTTTTT
CDR3: CASSVVQATGELFF
size: .
V: TRBV9
D: .
J: TRBJ2-2
length: 14

DNA: TGTGCCAGCAGGCCCGGTAGCTCCTATAATTCACCCCTCCACTTT
CDR3: CASRPGSSYNSPLHF
size: .
V: TRBV7-2
D: .
J: TRBJ1-6
length: 15

DNA: TGTGCCAGTAGTAACCCCTACCGAACAACTAATGAAAAACTGTTTTTT
CDR3: CASSNPYRTTNEKLFF
size: once
V: TRBV19
D: .
J: TRBJ1-4
length: 16

DNA: TGTGCCAGCAGTTACGACGGGTCGTTAGAAGCTTTCTTT
CDR3: CASSYDGSLEAFF
size: .
V: TRBV6-5
D: .
J: TRBJ1-1
length: 13

DNA: TGTGCCAGCAGCTTAATGGGGCAGGAGACCCAGTACTTC
CDR3: CASSLMGQETQYF
size: once
V: TRBV7-3
D: .
J: TRBJ2-5
length: 13

DNA: TGCGCCAGCAGCTTGGCCTCAGGGGCCCACGAGCAGTACTTC
CDR3: CASSLASGAHEQYF
size: .
V: TRBV5-1
D: .
J: TRBJ2-7
length: 14

DNA: TGTGCCAGCAGCTTTTCGCGAGACACCGGGGAGCTGTTTTTT
CDR3: CASSFSRDTGELFF
size: .
V: TRBV7-3
D: .
J: TRBJ2-2
length: 14

DNA: TGTGCCACCAGGGGACTAGCGGGAGTTGGGACAGATACGCAGTATTTT
CDR3: CATRGLAGVGTDTQYF
size: .
V: TRBV24-1
D: TRBD2
J: TRBJ2-3
length: 16

DNA: TGTGCCAGCAGTGCAGACGGACTAGCGGGAGTTGATACGCAGTATTTT
CDR3: CASSADGLAGVDTQYF
size: .
V: TRBV6-1
D: TRBD2
J: TRBJ2-3
length: 16

DNA: TGCAGCGACGTTGGACTAGCATCATACGAGCAGTACTTC
CDR3: CSDVGLASYEQYF
size: .
V: TRBV29-1
D: TRBD2
J: TRBJ2-7
length: 13

DNA: TGTGCCAGCAGCTCCCGACTAGCGGGAGTTGAGGAGCAGTACTTC
CDR3: CASSSRLAGVEEQYF
size: .
V: TRBV11-3
D: TRBD2
J: TRBJ2-7
length: 15

DNA: TGTGCCAGCAGCTCGGACAGGATGGGGGGCTACACCTTC
CDR3: CASSSDRMGGYTF
size: few
V: TRBV27
D: TRBD1
J: TRBJ1-2
length: 13

DNA: TGTGCCAGCAGCCTGGAGACAGGGAACTATGGCTACACCTTC
CDR3: CASSLETGNYGYTF
size: .
V: TRBV4-2
D: TRBD1
J: TRBJ1-2
length: 14

DNA: TGTGCCAGCAGTTCAAATCGACAGGGCCCAAACGGCTACACCTTC
CDR3: CASSSNRQGPNGYTF
size: .
V: TRBV28
D: TRBD1
J: TRBJ1-2
length: 15

DNA: TGTGCCAGCTCTGGGACTCCCACCTACAATGAGCAGTTCTTC
CDR3: CASSGTPTYNEQFF
size: .
V: TRBV18
D: .
J: TRBJ2-1
length: 14

DNA: TGTGCCAGCAGCCAACGGTTAGGGGATCAGCCCCAGCATTTT
CDR3: CASSQRLGDQPQHF
size: once
V: TRBV3-1/TRBV3-2
D: .
J: TRBJ1-5
length: 14

DNA: TGTGCCAGCTCACGGACAGGGGCGAACACCGGGGAGCTGTTTTTT
CDR3: CASSRTGANTGELFF
size: once
V: TRBV18
D: TRBD1
J: TRBJ2-2
length: 15

DNA: TGCGCCAGCAGCCTTAACGTAGGGGCTAACACTGAAGCTTTCTTT
CDR3: CASSLNVGANTEAFF
size: .
V: TRBV5-1
D: .
J: TRBJ1-1
length: 15

DNA: TGTGCCAGCAGCTCCCTCGCCCGGAGGGAAACTGAAGCTTTCTTT
CDR3: CASSSLARRETEAFF
size: once
V: TRBV7-9
D: .
J: TRBJ1-1
length: 15

DNA: TGTGCCATCAGTCCTCGGGAGAACACTGAAGCTTTCTTT
CDR3: CAISPRENTEAFF
size: .
V: TRBV10-3
D: .
J: TRBJ1-1
length: 13

DNA: TGTGCCAGCAGCCCTCTGACAGGCGGGTATGGCTACACCTTC
CDR3: CASSPLTGGYGYTF
size: once
V: TRBV7-6
D: .
J: TRBJ1-2
length: 14

DNA: TGTGCCAGCAGTTTAGCCGGGGGGATGGAGGCTTTCTTT
CDR3: CASSLAGGMEAFF
size: .
V: TRBV12-3/TRBV12-4
D: .
J: TRBJ1-1
length: 13

DNA: TGCGCCAGCAGCTCCACAGGGGCGCCTAATGAAAAACTGTTTTTT
CDR3: CASSSTGAPNEKLFF
size: .
V: TRBV5-1
D: TRBD1
J: TRBJ1-4
length: 15